A selection of T cell receptor beta chains follows, all from one sample in a study of read filtering for tumor transcriptome and immune sequencing. Each CDR3 protein is one row after TCRdb ran MiXCR on the reads. Seen here are about 39,000 distinct CDR3 sequences, less than 15% observed once, and the top ten hold around 19%. The sample taken for sequencing was a population of CD138-negative cells sorted from bone marrow. The source of these receptors is a donor aged 40 or over with multiple myeloma. CDR3s leave out the opening cysteine and the closing phenylalanine or tryptophan.

V gene	J gene	CDR3 protein
TRBV5-6	TRBJ1-5	ASSLAGLTIQPQH
TRBV11-2	TRBJ2-5	ASSFLPGETQY
TRBV4-3	TRBJ2-7	ASSRYRQGEYEQY
TRBV7-2	TRBJ1-1	ASSFADTEAF
TRBV2	TRBJ1-5	ASRGQVPQPQH
TRBV6-2/TRBV6-3	TRBJ1-5	ASSYTTGGADNEPQH
TRBV24-1	TRBJ2-2	ATNGPSATGELF
TRBV15	TRBJ1-5	ATSRDLVGSQPQH
TRBV7-2	TRBJ1-1	ASSFQGWGTEAF
TRBV12-3/TRBV12-4	TRBJ1-2	ASSRDASYGYT
TRBV11-2	TRBJ2-6	ASSTDRGRRKISGANVLT
TRBV7-6	TRBJ2-1	ASSTASYSSYDEQF
TRBV28	TRBJ2-2	ASSLLSRGPSTGELF
TRBV20-1	TRBJ1-3	SAVKRRARTGNTIY
TRBV3-1	TRBJ2-7	ASSPSGGHYEQY
TRBV7-9	TRBJ1-4	ASSLEQRDEKLF
TRBV9	TRBJ2-3	ASSVTVGPTDTQY
TRBV4-1	TRBJ2-5	ASSRMTSGDQETQY
TRBV28	TRBJ1-2	ASTWTRDSYGYT
TRBV5-1	TRBJ2-2	ASSPGQLNTGELF
TRBV28	TRBJ2-6	ASRQSGANVLT
TRBV4-1	TRBJ1-4	ASSQARGEKLF
TRBV20-1	TRBJ1-1	SASPTSVGTEAF
TRBV29-1	TRBJ2-3	SVEGGGGMDTQY
TRBV6-5	TRBJ2-3	ASSYGLAGGTDTQY
TRBV30	TRBJ2-3	AWNSGGPDTQY
TRBV6-5	TRBJ1-1	ASSRFQRMNTEAF
TRBV6-2/TRBV6-3	TRBJ2-7	ASSYSSGGGYEQY
TRBV28	TRBJ1-5	ASRDQGGNQPQH
TRBV20-1	TRBJ1-5	SAGDAEGDNQPQH
TRBV20-1	TRBJ2-3	SAEGVYHTDTQY
TRBV20-1	TRBJ2-7	SAGKRDRGLDEQY
TRBV24-1	TRBJ1-1	ATSDSNVNTEAF
TRBV6-6	TRBJ1-3	ASSYSLEVPY
TRBV11-3	TRBJ2-7	ASSLARGYEQY
TRBV7-9	TRBJ1-5	ASSFVTGSYSNQPQH
TRBV7-2	TRBJ2-7	ASSYGQGTYEQY
TRBV10-3	TRBJ2-2	AISESKGSGGRNTGEPF
TRBV5-1	TRBJ1-3	ASGPGLSGNTIY
TRBV7-9	TRBJ1-1	ASSLDGGASDSWTEAF
TRBV12-3/TRBV12-4	TRBJ2-7	ASSWGARSYEQY
TRBV6-4	TRBJ2-1	ASSAGTSGVDEQF
TRBV18	TRBJ1-1	ASSPVGTTEAF
TRBV2	TRBJ2-1	ASSGGYNEQF
TRBV2	TRBJ1-2	ASSPSLYGYT
TRBV6-5	TRBJ2-1	ASSSYGTEGFAYNEQF
TRBV12-3/TRBV12-4	TRBJ2-1	ASSFGTPRQF
TRBV12-3/TRBV12-4	TRBJ1-1	ASSLTHEAF
TRBV10-1	TRBJ2-5	ASGFWRGRLRETQY
TRBV27	TRBJ1-1	ASLQLTGALQAF
TRBV3-1	TRBJ2-7	ASSSGQAGYEQY
TRBV6-1	TRBJ1-1	ASSIREHTEAF